The 10 T cell receptor beta chains reported below all come from one sample, sequenced in a study of radiotherapy plus CTLA-4 blockade in lung cancer. The data were produced by immunoSEQ multiplex PCR, yet TCRdb's version contains in-frame clones alone and is incomplete. The profile covers around 49,000 clones, with more than 75% appearing a single time and 28% taken by the ten largest. The material was peripheral blood, obtained from a patient treated with radiotherapy plus ipilimumab. The receptors originated from a human donor with non-small cell lung cancer whose response to radiotherapy plus ipilimumab could not be evaluated.

This clone was detected a few times. The V and J genes are TRBV5-1 and TRBJ2-7; TRBD1 matches at 11 bases. The ends lost 0 bases at V and 0 bases at J; junction bases unmatched: 5. The CDR3 runs to 17 residues. Germline V gives CDR1 SGHRS, CDR2 YFSETQ. The CDR3 coding sequence is TGCGCCAGCAGCTTGGCAATCGGGACAGGGGGCTCCTACGAGCAGTACTTC. The encoded protein is CASSLAIGTGGSYEQYF.

The chain is built from TRBV18 and TRBJ2-7, with D perhaps TRBD2 (7 bases). V was shortened by 3 bases and J by 4 bases, with 13 bases between the two germline ends. Germline CDR1 reads KGHSH; CDR2 reads LQKENI. This CDR3 spans 14 amino acids. In DNA, the CDR3 is TGTGCCAGCTCACCGGGGGGGGCTGGTTACGAGCAGTACTTC. It codes for CASSPGGAGYEQYF.

This chain links TRBV28 with TRBJ2-7; 8 bases fit TRBD1. There are 14 residues in the CDR3. Germline values: CDR1 MDHEN, CDR2 SYDVKM. The junction had 1 base not matched to a gene; V was cut back by 3 bases and J by 0 bases. CDR3 sequence reads: CASSFDRGSYEQYF. For the CDR3, the DNA is TGTGCCAGCAGTTTCGACAGGGGCTCCTACGAGCAGTACTTC.

The table lists this clone with a few counts. V and J are TRBV9 and TRBJ2-1, with 9 positions matching TRBD2. V lost 0 bases and J lost 2; bases outside the gene matches: 12. CDR1 SGDLS and CDR2 YYNGEE come from the germline V gene. This CDR3 spans 19 amino acids. The CDR3 loop reads CASSVALFPSSGTYNEQFF. The DNA for the CDR3 is TGTGCCAGCAGCGTAGCACTTTTCCCATCTAGCGGGACCTACAATGAGCAGTTCTTC.

V usage is TRBV5-6 and J usage is TRBJ2-7; 9 bases match TRBD1. The CDR3 spans 12 residues. After removal of 3 bases from V and 9 bases from J, the junction contained 4 bases not matched to a gene. Germline V lookup: CDR1 SGHDT, CDR2 YYEEEE. The DNA for the CDR3 is TGTGCCAGCAGCTCCCGACAGGGGGTGCAGTACTTC. Residues: CASSSRQGVQYF. The whole variable domain, filled in from reference TRBV5-6 and TRBJ2-7, reads DAGVTQSPTHLIKTRGQQVTLRCSPKSGHDTVSWYQQALGQGPQFIFQYYEEEERQRGNFPDRFSGHQFPNYSSELNVNALLLGDSALYLCASSSRQGVQYFGPGTRLTVT.

The V gene is TRBV5-4, the J gene TRBJ1-3; TRBD1 matches at 8 bases. Germline CDR1 SGHNT, CDR2 YYREEE (reference sequence). Losses at the gene ends were 4 bases for V and 4 bases for J; bases not matched to a gene: 7. The CDR3 sequence is 15 residues long. CDR3 coding DNA: TGTGCCAGCAGCGCTGGACAGGGAGGAGGAAACACCATATATTTT. Its translation: CASSAGQGGGNTIYF.

This chain uses TRBV5-6 with TRBJ2-3; 8 bases map to TRBD1. With 0 bases clipped from V and 4 bases from J, the junction kept 4 bases outside the gene matches. CDR1 and CDR2 from the germline V gene are SGHDT and YYEEEE. The CDR3 covers 15 residues. The CDR3 reads CASSLVQGAPDTQYF. DNA for the CDR3: TGTGCCAGCAGCTTGGTTCAGGGGGCCCCAGATACGCAGTATTTT. Supplemented by reference TRBV5-6 and TRBJ2-3, the full variable domain reads DAGVTQSPTHLIKTRGQQVTLRCSPKSGHDTVSWYQQALGQGPQFIFQYYEEEERQRGNFPDRFSGHQFPNYSSELNVNALLLGDSALYLCASSLVQGAPDTQYFGPGTRLTVL.

This clone was observed a few times. This rearrangement joins TRBV5-2 to TRBJ2-7; TRBD1 was called by the table and not checked on the DNA. TRBV5-2 is a known pseudogene. This CDR3 comprises 13 residues. The CDR3 spells CASRGQGASEQYF. The CDR3 DNA follows: TGTGCCAGCAGAGGACAGGGGGCAAGCGAGCAGTACTTC.

The J gene is TRBJ2-1, the V gene TRBV5-6, with 7 bases that match TRBD1. The CDR3 totals 14 residues. V was pared by 6 bases and J by 3 bases, with 6 bases of the junction left unmatched. CDR1 SGHDT and CDR2 YYEEEE come from the germline V gene. CDR3 sequence reads: CASILRDSYNEQFF. The DNA of the CDR3 is TGTGCCAGCATCCTCCGGGACAGCTACAATGAGCAGTTCTTC. Supplemented by reference TRBV5-6 and TRBJ2-1, the full variable domain reads DAGVTQSPTHLIKTRGQQVTLRCSPKSGHDTVSWYQQALGQGPQFIFQYYEEEERQRGNFPDRFSGHQFPNYSSELNVNALLLGDSALYLCASILRDSYNEQFFGPGTRLTVL.

V and J are TRBV10-3 and TRBJ2-3, with D possibly being TRBD1 (5 bases). CDR3 length: 16 residues. Germline assignment: CDR1 ENHRY and CDR2 SYGVKD. V was cut by 1 base and J by 2 bases, with 13 bases left in between. The CDR3: CAISEFGVGLTDTQYF. The DNA of the CDR3 is TGTGCCATCAGTGAGTTCGGAGTGGGGCTCACAGATACGCAGTATTTT.